This T cell receptor beta chain was retrieved from a study of siplizumab effects on memory and regulatory T cells. Points from the study as a whole: Alloreactive CD4+ clones that could be mapped were on average 68.8% Treg-derived with siplizumab, against 25% to 30% in controls. Siplizumab significantly brought down the alloreactive sequences that trace back to unstimulated CD4+ memory cells. Naive or memory phenotype assignment was not possible for roughly 75-95% of proliferating CD4+ or CD8+ clones. Naive T cells appeared more varied than memory cells and looked like key alloresponse contributors.

With V trimmed by 4 bases and J by 1 base, 4 bases remained unmatched. CDR3 size: 14 residues. Germline loops: CDR1 SGHRS, CDR2 YFSETQ. Notes on this clone: No antigen is known for it.

Some clones are missing from TCRdb's copy, which holds only in-frame ones; the method was immunoSEQ multiplex PCR. The table has over 55,000 clones, less than 90% seen once. The TCR was taken from a human donor in good health. This chain connects TRBV5-1 to TRBJ1-1, with TRBD1 identical over 7 bases. The sample taken for sequencing was memory CD4+ T cells sorted from blood. CDR3 sequence reads: CASSPGTANTEAFF. In DNA, the CDR3 is TGCGCCAGCAGCCCTGGGACAGCGAACACTGAAGCTTTCTTT.